The subject of this entry is one TCR beta chain. Its antigen remains undetermined. No much larger clone exists at a distance of one base, and base qualities are not known. The time point label for this specimen denotes: baseline before first vaccination. Sample treatment or condition, as interpreted from the label and publication: meningococcal conjugate vaccine given as trial control. Vaccinee samples came from UK trials COV001 and COV002, including a single-blind randomized controlled phase 2/3 trial of AZD1222 (ChAdOx1 nCoV-19) in healthy adults. For TCRbeta chain sequencing, PBMC samples from trial participants were taken at day 0 and at day 28 after the second dose. The CDR3 regions of human TCRbeta chains were subjected to immunosequencing. The paper's processing steps were these. Repertoire TCRs were matched against a reference library of SARS-CoV-2-specific TCRs generated with the MIRA antigen-specificity platform. Breadth was defined as the fraction of unique TCRs that were SARS-CoV-2-associated, and depth was defined as the fraction of total T cells that were SARS-CoV-2-associated. Each spike-specific TCR was assigned to its reactive spike region and to a CD4 or CD8 class using the MIRA data. Log10-transformed breadth and depth values were compared by one-way ANOVA with Sidak's multiple comparisons tests. The table comes from immuneACCESS by way of TCRdb, which keeps in-frame sequences with V and J called. Part of the clones is missing from these tables; in studies checked, under half for an unresolved V gene and the rest for unknown reasons. That table is the source of V, J and clone size, and D and trimming were worked out from the DNA. The sample records more than 95,000 clones, less than 95% of which are singletons. About 4.4% of the sample lies in the top ten.

This record comes from a study of T cell responses to AZD1222 COVID-19 vaccine (dated by TCRdb to about 2021). Describing the broader study: A total of about 250 trial participants underwent TCR sequencing, of whom 200 to 220 had received two doses of AZD1222 and some 25 had received two doses of the MenACWY control vaccine. Trial participants were enrolled into age subgroups of 18-55, 56-69 and 70-plus years, which contained approximately 150, 28 and 58 TCR-sequenced participants, respectively.

CDR1 and CDR2, looked up from the germline V gene, are MDHEN and SYDVKM. From cysteine to phenylalanine, the CDR3 is 16 amino acids long. The retained sequence is limited to the CDR3, 48 bases, with the frame set at the first base. V loses 2 bases, J loses 1 base, and the germline ends lie 14 bases apart. Overall study results and their limits: After two AZD1222 doses, both the breadth and the depth of spike-specific TCRs were significantly higher than at day 0 and than in MenACWY recipients. Vaccine-associated CD4 TCRs spanned the whole spike protein, with dominant responses in regions 160-218 and 743-854. Epitopes outside the regions mutated in the B.1.351 and B.1.1.7 variants were reportedly recognized by nearly half of the unique spike-specific TCRs. Participants were mostly white British, with more females than males. The authors suggested clonal diversity may have been underestimated. No day 14 peak-response samples were available, so repertoires were characterized only after the peak T cell response. Only five or six AZD1222 recipients were SARS-CoV-2 seropositive at baseline, limiting conclusions about previously exposed vaccinees. The 56-69-year group was small, and its depth increase did not reach significance, likely because of low power.

This specimen was peripheral blood, taken on day 0 of MenACWY control vaccination. This sequence was found in an adult in good health. The rearrangement combines TRBV28 with TRBJ1-1; the D gene is perhaps TRBD1, from 5 matching bases. This receptor has the CDR3 CASSLDRRGTNTEAFF. The DNA sequence is TGTGCCAGCAGTTTAGATCGTCGGGGGACGAACACTGAAGCTTTCTTT.